The present entry profiles one T cell receptor (beta chain) with its context. This clonotype has only a few counts. Its specific antigen is unknown. Base qualities are missing; no much larger clone stands one base away. This entry belongs to a study of identical twins (dated by TCRdb to the mid-2010s). Regarding the complete study: The study deep-sequenced TCR alpha and beta repertoires from monozygotic twins, unrelated adults of various ages and cord blood to test whether fetal clonotypes persist. To rule out contamination, the twin experiments were replicated at different times with different library preparation protocols. The paper's findings and limits, for the study overall: Compared with coincidental sharing between unrelated individuals, out-of-frame TCR alpha sequences shared between twins had an excess of sequences with low generation probability. Excess twin sharing in beta out-of-frame sequences was weaker because fewer shared sequences lowered the signal-to-noise ratio. Because the same donors could not be followed over many years, the conclusions depended on cross-sectional statistical analysis. Abundant cord blood beta clonotypes carried fewer insertions; young adult naive repertoires showed a weaker similar trend, while memory repertoires showed none. Out-of-frame TCR alpha sharing in monozygotic twins was systematically underestimated by recombination models, whereas sharing between unrelated individuals was in agreement with the recombination models. Invariant T cells such as MAIT and iNKT could partly confound zero-insertion analyses, although diverse VJ usage argued against such confounding for most clonotypes.

From its cysteine to its phenylalanine, the CDR3 spans 15 amino acids. The read is trimmed to its CDR3 DNA, 45 bases read in frame from base 1. The germline V gene provides CDR1 MNHEY and CDR2 SVGAGI. Here V drops 7 bases and J drops 2 bases, and the junction holds 9 bases not matched to any gene. Every donor in the study was a healthy Caucasian. The library was generated by 5' RACE. Reads for this sample came from an Illumina HiSeq 2000. Template switching introduced a universal primer binding site; the final cDNA contained a unique molecular identifier, enabling accurate counting of TCR cDNA molecules. Specific primers in the conserved constant-segment region were used to synthesize first-strand cDNA for the TCR alpha and beta chains. To control for contamination, every cDNA library carried two barcodes: a SMART-Mk sample barcode plus Illumina barcodes. TruSeq adapter sequences and Illumina sample barcodes were added in two successive PCR steps. The TCR alpha and beta cDNA libraries were sequenced on the Illumina HiSeq platform using custom primers. The original pipeline was this. Unique molecular identifiers were extracted from raw reads with MiGEC, and CDR3 positions were determined with MiXCR. For each individual, recombination models were inferred using an EM algorithm with the repgenHMM and IGoR tools. The tcR package in R was used for shared clonotype analysis, with sharing normalized by the product of cloneset sizes. To study raw recombination free of thymic and clonal selection effects, out-of-frame nonproductive sequences were analyzed. TCRdb reprocessing: public reads trimmed at Q25 with fastp, clones called with MiXCR, in-frame beta chains kept. Each entry merges the rows of one CDR3 protein and shows their most common DNA and genes. Clone size and V and J calls follow TCRdb, not the original study. This sample comprises about 1.7 million distinct CDR3 sequences, about 30% of them detected only once. Clones ranked in the top ten supply approximately 0.29% of the sample.

Sample: cord blood. The chain is made from TRBV6-5 and TRBJ2-3, with 7 junctional bases fitting TRBD1. This receptor was obtained from a newborn girl in good health. CDR3 protein: CASTLRTGPTDTQYF. The nucleotide sequence reads as follows: TGTGCCAGCACCCTCAGGACAGGTCCCACAGATACGCAGTATTTT.